The clone carrying this T cell receptor beta chain was seen at least ten times. The antigen remains unidentified. The CDR3 is 16 amino acids. Germline CDR1 and CDR2: SGHTA and FQGTGA. Deletions cut 5 bases from V and 0 bases from J, with 13 bases between. Genomic DNA, serving as template, underwent TCR beta VDJ and CDR3 profiling. TCRdb reprocessed the reads via MiXCR and lists one record per CDR3 protein. In the table there are about 180,000 distinct CDR3 sequences, roughly 43% of which are singletons. Patients chosen for sequencing had CD8+CD57+ cells that had expanded, as shown by flow cytometry. The cohort consisted entirely of patients having severe acquired aplastic anemia. Blood samples were obtained from patients who had received no prior therapy. This sample stems from a study of CD8+CD57+ T cells in acquired aplastic anemia. Study context: Sorting CD4+ and CD8+ cells gave DNA averaging around 3 ug.

Study-wide points: Significance was not reached for CD8+ Simpson's diversity between patients and controls.

The origin of this receptor is a human donor with aplastic anemia. This chain connects TRBV7-3 to TRBJ2-2; weak D call: TRBD1 (5 bases). Sample: sorted CD4+, CD8+, or CD8+CD57+ T cells (not recorded which) from PBMCs. The CDR3 nucleotides are TGTGCCAGCAGCCCCGGCAGGGCGGCGAACACCGGGGAGCTGTTTTTT. This gives the protein CASSPGRAANTGELFF.